This passage covers 19 T cell receptor beta chains from one sample sequenced in a study of cytomegalovirus exposure and HLA in healthy donors. PCR primers comprised 60 Vbeta and 13 Jbeta primers. Repertoires were generated with immunoSEQ multiplex PCR, while TCRdb's copy carries only in-frame clones and drops some. The table shows 150,000 to 200,000 clones, with 81% occurring only once. The specimen was PBMCs. The receptors were gathered from a man aged 50 to 60 in good health and CMV-seronegative.

This rearrangement joins TRBV7-8 to TRBJ1-2; weak D call: TRBD1 (5 bases). Germline lookup yields CDR1 SGHVS and CDR2 FQNEAQ. The CDR3 sequence is 13 residues long. V was clipped by 5 bases and J by 2 bases, with 9 bases between them. CDR3 bases: TGTGCCAGCAGCACAGGAGGGAACTATGGCTACACCTTC. This translates into CASSTGGNYGYTF.

The rearrangement joins TRBV4-3 to TRBJ1-6; no firm D call. CDR3 length: 13 residues. Trimming cost V 0 bases and J 7 bases, with 4 bases left between them. Germline loops: CDR1 LGHNA, CDR2 YSLEER. CDR3 sequence reads: CASSQDRNSPLHF. CDR3 coding DNA: TGCGCCAGCAGCCAAGATCGGAATTCACCCCTCCACTTT.

The sample holds one count of this clone. This chain joins TRBV14 and TRBJ2-5, with 7 bases that match TRBD1. The CDR3 runs 14 residues. Germline CDR1 and CDR2: SGHDN and FVKESK. The V and J ends lost 1 base and 6 bases, in that order; junction bases with no gene match: 5. CDR3 in amino acids: CASSQAQGRQTQYF. CDR3 nucleotide sequence: TGTGCCAGCAGCCAAGCACAGGGGCGGCAGACCCAGTACTTC.

This chain uses TRBV13 with TRBJ2-7; 8 bases agree with TRBD1. V trimming: 4 bases; J trimming: 2 bases; junction bases outside the gene matches: 7. The CDR3 is 15 residues long. Germline-derived CDR1 and CDR2 are PRHDT and FYEKMQ (reference sequence). The CDR3 DNA reads TGTGCCAGCAGCTCTCGGACAGGGTTTCCCTACGAGCAGTACTTC. Encoded protein: CASSSRTGFPYEQYF.

This clone was recorded a few times. The J gene is TRBJ2-3, the V gene TRBV5-1; TRBD1 matches 8 bases. Germline lookup yields CDR1 SGHRS and CDR2 YFSETQ. With 3 bases clipped from V and 0 bases from J, the junction kept 9 bases outside the gene matches. This CDR3 comprises 17 residues. The CDR3 coding sequence is TGCGCCAGCAGCTCAGAGTACAGGGGGACAAGCACAGATACGCAGTATTTT. Protein product: CASSSEYRGTSTDTQYF.

The gene calls are TRBV30 and TRBJ1-1; D unclear. The CDR3 totals 12 residues. V was trimmed by 3 bases and J by 6 bases, leaving 11 bases between them. Germline V lookup: CDR1 GTSNPN, CDR2 SVGIG (reference sequence). The CDR3 is CAWRNVLSEAFF. CDR3 coding DNA: TGTGCCTGGAGAAACGTTCTATCTGAAGCTTTCTTT.

J is TRBJ2-1 and V is TRBV7-9; perhaps TRBD2 as D (6 bases). Trimming shortened V by 3 bases and J by 2 bases, and 14 bases separated the two germline ends. The germline gives CDR1 SEHNR, CDR2 FQNEAQ (reference sequence). The length of the CDR3 is 16 residues. The chain's CDR3 is CASSFTMRGPYNEQFF. Here the CDR3 DNA reads TGTGCCAGCAGCTTTACCATGCGGGGACCCTACAATGAGCAGTTCTTC.

This rearrangement joins TRBV5-1 to TRBJ1-1, with TRBD1 identical over 10 bases. V gave up 2 bases and J gave up 0 bases; unmatched junction bases: 1. This CDR3 comprises 15 residues. Looked up from germline, CDR1 is SGHRS and CDR2 is YFSETQ. In nucleotides, the CDR3 is TGCGCCAGCAGCTTCGGGACAGGGGTGAACACTGAAGCTTTCTTT. It codes for CASSFGTGVNTEAFF.

The chain joins TRBV25-1 to TRBJ2-5; D gene unclear. The germline CDR1 and CDR2 sequences are MGHDK and SYGVNS. The CDR3 runs 12 residues. Between the trimmed V and J ends, which lost 0 bases and 5 bases, there was a span of 4 bases. CDR3 loop: CASSEYGETQYF. The CDR3 DNA reads as TGTGCCAGCAGTGAATACGGGGAGACCCAGTACTTC.

Here the CDR3 DNA reads TGTGCCAGTAGTCCCAGCCTATCGGGTTCACCCCTCCACTTT. Translating gives CASSPSLSGSPLHF. The rearrangement uses TRBV19 and TRBJ1-6; D gene uncertain. Per germline, CDR1 LNHDA and CDR2 SQIVND (reference sequence). This CDR3 is 14 amino acids long. With 5 bases removed from V and 9 bases from J, the gap between germline ends came to 14 bases.

The chain is built from TRBV11-2 and TRBJ2-5; 8 bases match TRBD1. Unmatched junction bases numbered 8, after V lost 5 bases and J lost 3 bases. The germline CDR1 and CDR2 sequences are SGHAT and FQNNGV. The CDR3 consists of 15 residues. CDR3 sequence (DNA): TGTGCCAGCAGCCTCCGGACAGGGAGCAAAGAGACCCAGTACTTC. Its translation is CASSLRTGSKETQYF. Based on the CDR3 plus reference TRBV11-2 and TRBJ2-5, the full variable domain is EAGVAQSPRYKIIEKRQSVAFWCNPISGHATLYWYQQILGQGPKLLIQFQNNGVVDDSQLPKDRFSAERLKGVDSTLKIQPAKLEDSAVYLCASSLRTGSKETQYFGPGTRLLVL.

With regard to this clone: This sample includes further DNA sequences coding for the same CDR3. The chain combines TRBV7-6 with TRBJ1-1; 7 bases agree with TRBD1. The CDR3 sequence is 15 residues long. Germline-derived CDR1 and CDR2 are SGHVS and FNYEAQ. The V and J ends lost 4 bases and 0 bases, in that order; junction bases with no gene match: 5. CDR3 loop: CASSSLQGLNTEAFF. The CDR3 nucleotides read TGTGCCAGCAGCTCCCTACAGGGGTTGAACACTGAAGCTTTCTTT.

V and J are TRBV7-2 and TRBJ2-3; 14 bases match TRBD2. V lost 4 bases and J lost 6; bases outside the gene matches: 6. This CDR3 is 16 amino acids long. CDR1 and CDR2 (germline): SGHTA, FQGNSA. CDR3 amino acids: CASSSYGLAGGDTQYF. The CDR3 DNA follows: TGTGCCAGCAGCTCCTACGGACTAGCGGGGGGTGATACGCAGTATTTT.

J is TRBJ1-4 and V is TRBV7-9; D unclear. Germline assignment: CDR1 SEHNR and CDR2 FQNEAQ (reference sequence). CDR3 length: 15 residues. V lost 5 bases, J lost 1 base, and 11 bases lay in between. Written as DNA, the CDR3 is TGTGCCAGCAGCGCACGACGGGGAACTAATGAAAAACTGTTTTTT. Translation gives CASSARRGTNEKLFF.

The chain combines TRBV2 with TRBJ1-1; D is undetermined. CDR1 is SNHLY and CDR2 is FYNNEI in the germline V gene. V was shortened by 7 bases and J by 1 base, with 13 bases between the two germline ends. The CDR3 runs to 14 residues. The CDR3 protein is CASKTEGWNTEAFF. The CDR3 DNA reads as TGTGCCAGCAAGACCGAGGGTTGGAACACTGAAGCTTTCTTT.

This chain joins TRBV7-4 and TRBJ2-1; D perhaps matches TRBD1 (7 bases). V shed 1 base and J shed 5 bases, with 15 bases lying between them. Looked up from germline, CDR1 is SGHVT and CDR2 is SQSDAQ. The length of the CDR3 is 16 residues. CDR3 sequence: CASSLGRGAMNNEQFF. Written as DNA, the CDR3 is TGTGCCAGCAGCTTAGGCAGGGGGGCAATGAACAATGAGCAGTTCTTC.

J is TRBJ2-7 and V is TRBV7-2; D is perhaps TRBD1 (6 bases). The CDR3 covers 15 residues. Germline CDR1 and CDR2: SGHTA and FQGNSA. V dropped 3 bases and J dropped 2 bases, with 14 bases sitting between them. CDR3 nucleotide sequence: TGTGCCAGCAGCTTTGGAGTGGACAGAGCCTACGAGCAGTACTTC. It yields the protein CASSFGVDRAYEQYF.

This clone occurred a few times. The V gene is TRBV19, the J gene TRBJ2-3, with D possibly TRBD1 on 6 matching bases. Trimming took 10 bases from V and 5 from J, leaving 16 bases between them. In germline, CDR1 is LNHDA, CDR2 SQIVND (reference sequence). The CDR3 contains 13 residues. DNA for the CDR3: TGTGCCAACGACAGGCTAGGGGTAGATACGCAGTATTTT. Encoded protein: CANDRLGVDTQYF.

About this clone: Other DNA sequences within the sample encode an identical CDR3. The gene calls are TRBV18 and TRBJ2-2; D is perhaps TRBD1 (6 bases). CDR1 is KGHSH, CDR2 LQKENI, per germline. The V end lost 4 bases, the J end lost 5 bases, and 11 bases lay between the germline ends. CDR3 size: 14 residues. In DNA, the CDR3 is TGTGCCAGCTCACGATCCAGGGGTACCGGGGAGCTGTTTTTT. This encodes CASSRSRGTGELFF.